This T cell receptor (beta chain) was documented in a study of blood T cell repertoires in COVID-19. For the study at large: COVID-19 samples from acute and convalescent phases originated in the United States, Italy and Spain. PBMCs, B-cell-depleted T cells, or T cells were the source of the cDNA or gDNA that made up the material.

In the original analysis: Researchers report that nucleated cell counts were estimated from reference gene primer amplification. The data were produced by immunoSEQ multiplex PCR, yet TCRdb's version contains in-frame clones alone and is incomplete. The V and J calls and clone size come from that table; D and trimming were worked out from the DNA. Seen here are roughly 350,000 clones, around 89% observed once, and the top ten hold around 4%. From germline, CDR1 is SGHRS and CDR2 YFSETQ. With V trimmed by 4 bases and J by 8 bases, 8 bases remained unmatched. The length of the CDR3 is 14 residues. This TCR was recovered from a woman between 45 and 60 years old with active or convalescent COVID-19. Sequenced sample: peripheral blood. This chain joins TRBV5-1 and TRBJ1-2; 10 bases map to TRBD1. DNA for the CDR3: TGCGCCAGCAGCCGGGACAGGGGCGAAGAAGGCTACACCTTC. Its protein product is CASSRDRGEEGYTF.